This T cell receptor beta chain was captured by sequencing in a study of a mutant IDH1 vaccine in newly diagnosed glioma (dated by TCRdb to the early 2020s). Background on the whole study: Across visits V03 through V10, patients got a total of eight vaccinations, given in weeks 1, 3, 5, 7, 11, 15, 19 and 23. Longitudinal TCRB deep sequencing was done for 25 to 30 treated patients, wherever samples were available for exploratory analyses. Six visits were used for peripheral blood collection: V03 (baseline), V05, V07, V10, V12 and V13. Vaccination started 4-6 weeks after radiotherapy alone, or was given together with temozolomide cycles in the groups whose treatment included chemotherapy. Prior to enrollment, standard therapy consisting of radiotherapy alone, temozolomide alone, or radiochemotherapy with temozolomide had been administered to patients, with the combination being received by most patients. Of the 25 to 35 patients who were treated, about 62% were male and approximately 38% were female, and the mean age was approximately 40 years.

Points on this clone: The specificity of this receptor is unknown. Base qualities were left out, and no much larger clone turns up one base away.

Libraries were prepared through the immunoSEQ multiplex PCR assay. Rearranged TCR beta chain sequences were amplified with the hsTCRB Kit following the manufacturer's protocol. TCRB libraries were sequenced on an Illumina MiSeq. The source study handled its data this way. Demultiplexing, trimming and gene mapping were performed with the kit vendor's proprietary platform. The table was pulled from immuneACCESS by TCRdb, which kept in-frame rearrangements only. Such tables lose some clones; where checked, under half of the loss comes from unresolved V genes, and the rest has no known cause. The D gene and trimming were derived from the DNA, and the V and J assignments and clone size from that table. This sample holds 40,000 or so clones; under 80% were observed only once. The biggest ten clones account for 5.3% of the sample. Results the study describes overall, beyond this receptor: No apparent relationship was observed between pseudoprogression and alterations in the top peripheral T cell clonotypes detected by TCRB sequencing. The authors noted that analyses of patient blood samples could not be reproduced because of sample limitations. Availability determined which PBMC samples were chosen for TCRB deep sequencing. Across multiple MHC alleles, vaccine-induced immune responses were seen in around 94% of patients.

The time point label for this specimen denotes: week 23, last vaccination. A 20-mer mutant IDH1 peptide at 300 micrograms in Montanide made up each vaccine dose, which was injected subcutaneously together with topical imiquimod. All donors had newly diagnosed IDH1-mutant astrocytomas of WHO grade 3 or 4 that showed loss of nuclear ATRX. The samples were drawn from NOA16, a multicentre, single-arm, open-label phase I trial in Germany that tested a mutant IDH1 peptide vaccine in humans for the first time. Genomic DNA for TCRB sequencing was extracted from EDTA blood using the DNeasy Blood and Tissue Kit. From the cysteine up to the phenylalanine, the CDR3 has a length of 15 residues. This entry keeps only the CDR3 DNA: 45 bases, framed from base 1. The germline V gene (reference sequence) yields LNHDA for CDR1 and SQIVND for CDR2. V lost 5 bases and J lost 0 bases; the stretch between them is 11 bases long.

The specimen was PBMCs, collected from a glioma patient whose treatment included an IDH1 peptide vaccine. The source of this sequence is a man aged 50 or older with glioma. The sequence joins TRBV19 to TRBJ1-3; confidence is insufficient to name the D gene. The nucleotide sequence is TGTGCCAGTAGTCCTGTCAGTGTCTCTGGAAACACCATATATTTT. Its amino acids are CASSPVSVSGNTIYF.